The 25 T cell receptor beta chains below all came from one sample that was sequenced in a study of CD8+ T cells in alopecia areata. RNA was isolated and reverse transcribed to cDNA, the sequencing template. TCRdb keeps only in-frame clones here, not all; method: immunoSEQ multiplex PCR. The repertoire consists of roughly 100,000 clones, with 85% to 90% occurring once and the leading ten covering approximately 10%. The treatment denotes: oral pan-JAK inhibitor, 5-10 mg twice daily. The sample consisted of CD8+ T cells sorted from blood, taken around week 34, from a patient treated with tofacitinib. These receptor sequences come from a human donor with alopecia areata.

The rearrangement links TRBV2 to TRBJ2-3, with D maybe TRBD1 (6 bases). V was shortened by 3 bases and J by 6 bases, with 22 bases between the two germline ends. The CDR3 length is 17 residues. In germline, CDR1 is SNHLY, CDR2 FYNNEI. The CDR3 region has the DNA TGTGCCAGCAGTGAGACAGGCCTCAATATATTTACGGATACGCAGTATTTT. Translating it yields CASSETGLNIFTDTQYF.

Here the CDR3 reads CACPWWGADGYTF. Written as DNA, the CDR3 is TGTGCCTGTCCATGGTGGGGCGCGGATGGCTACACCTTC. The gene calls are TRBV30 and TRBJ1-2; D is perhaps TRBD1 (5 bases). Trimming removed 6 bases from V and 6 bases from J, with 17 bases in between. The CDR3 sequence is 13 residues long. Germline CDR1 is GTSNPN and CDR2 is SVGIG (reference sequence).

The V and J genes are TRBV14 and TRBJ2-1; 8 bases are a match to TRBD2. Germline assignment: CDR1 SGHDN and CDR2 FVKESK. This CDR3 is built from 16 residues. With V trimmed by 3 bases and J by 6 bases, 10 bases remained unmatched. Here the CDR3 DNA reads TGTGCCAGCAGCCATCTCCCGGGACTAGTGAGCAATGAGCAGTTCTTC. This sequence encodes CASSHLPGLVSNEQFF.

This clone was seen only once. V usage is TRBV9 and J usage is TRBJ2-1; D ambiguous. CDR1 is SGDLS and CDR2 is YYNGEE in the germline V gene. V lost 0 bases, J lost 8 bases, and 15 bases lay in between. This CDR3 is built from 15 residues. The CDR3 spells CASSVGLSLGDEQFF. The CDR3, as DNA: TGTGCCAGCAGCGTAGGTCTAAGCCTAGGTGATGAGCAGTTCTTC.

V gene TRBV7-9 combines with J gene TRBJ2-3; 7 bases map to TRBD2. V dropped 4 bases and J dropped 2; count of bases not matched to a gene: 6. The CDR3 consists of 15 residues. The germline V gene has CDR1 SEHNR and CDR2 FQNEAQ (reference sequence). The CDR3: CASSSTGGLTDTQYF. The CDR3 coding sequence is TGTGCCAGCAGCTCAACGGGGGGACTCACAGATACGCAGTATTTT.

The V gene is TRBV19, the J gene TRBJ2-7; D possibly corresponds to TRBD2 (5 bases). The CDR3 is 15 amino acids. Trimming cost V 1 base and J 5 bases, with 15 bases left between them. Germline V CDR1 and CDR2: LNHDA, SQIVND (reference sequence). This CDR3 is CASSIGRGSVHEQYF. The CDR3 DNA sequence: TGTGCCAGTAGTATAGGTAGAGGGTCGGTCCACGAGCAGTACTTC.

The chain links TRBV28 to TRBJ2-3; the D gene is possibly TRBD2 (5 bases). The CDR3 runs to 16 residues. Trimming left V 5 bases short and J 5 bases short, with 20 bases between. CDR1 is MDHEN and CDR2 is SYDVKM in the germline V gene. The DNA of the CDR3 is TGTGCCAGCAGTACCCCGGACCTCGTTCGGGGAGATACGCAGTATTTT. It translates to CASSTPDLVRGDTQYF.

V gene TRBV9 combines with J gene TRBJ2-3; tentatively, D is TRBD1 or TRBD2 (6 bases each). Trimming pared 0 bases from V and 2 bases from J, leaving 10 bases between. The germline CDR1 and CDR2 sequences are SGDLS and YYNGEE. There are 15 residues in the CDR3. The CDR3 loop is CASSVAGATTDTQYF. CDR3 nucleotides: TGTGCCAGCAGCGTAGCGGGGGCCACCACAGATACGCAGTATTTT. The full variable domain, with the rest looked up from reference TRBV9 and TRBJ2-3, is DSGVTQTPKHLITATGQRVTLRCSPRSGDLSVYWYQQSLDQGLQFLIQYYNGEERAKGNILERFSAQQFPDLHSELNLSSLELGDSALYFCASSVAGATTDTQYFGPGTRLTVL.

The chain couples TRBV25-1 to TRBJ2-6; TRBD1 agrees at 10 bases. Germline V gene sequence: CDR1 MGHDK, CDR2 SYGVNS. The CDR3 runs to 18 residues. The ends lost 3 bases at V and 2 bases at J; junction bases unmatched: 7. The CDR3 sequence: CASSDVTGGRAGANVLTF. DNA for the CDR3: TGTGCCAGCAGTGATGTGACAGGGGGCCGCGCTGGGGCCAACGTCCTGACTTTC.

The chain recombines TRBV27 with TRBJ2-1; TRBD2 aligns across 14 bases. The V gene end was trimmed by 5 bases and the J gene end by 9 bases; junction bases not matched to a gene: 15. Germline-derived CDR1 and CDR2 are MNHEY and SMNVEV (reference sequence). CDR3 length: 18 residues. The CDR3 DNA reads as TGTGCCAGCAGTCCCGCCCACACAGGACTAGCGGGGGGTGGTGAGCAGTTCTTC. Translation gives CASSPAHTGLAGGGEQFF.

V is TRBV19 and J is TRBJ1-1; D unclear. Germline CDR1 is LNHDA and CDR2 is SQIVND (reference sequence). The CDR3 has 13 residues. The ends were cut back, 3 bases at V and 5 bases at J, with 10 bases in the middle. The CDR3 bases are TGTGCCAGTAGTATCTCCGGGTGGACTGAAGCTTTCTTT. This encodes CASSISGWTEAFF.

The chain joins TRBV29-1 to TRBJ1-2; possibly TRBD1 for D (5 bases). CDR1 and CDR2 from the germline V gene are SQVTM and ANQGSEA. Deletions cut 1 base from V and 5 bases from J, with 8 bases between. The CDR3 runs to 12 residues. In DNA form, the CDR3 reads TGCAGCGTTGAAGGACAGAGATATGGCTACACCTTC. Translated: CSVEGQRYGYTF.

A single count supports this clone. The rearrangement uses TRBV5-5 and TRBJ2-3; D unclear. The length of the CDR3 is 15 residues. The germline V gene encodes CDR1 SGHKS and CDR2 YYEKEE (reference sequence). V lost 0 bases and J lost 2, with 10 bases in between. CDR3 sequence: CASSLGSENTDTQYF. The DNA of the CDR3 is TGTGCCAGCAGCTTGGGTTCAGAAAACACAGATACGCAGTATTTT.

This chain connects TRBV4-1 to TRBJ2-1; TRBD2 matches 11 bases. Germline loops: CDR1 MGHRA, CDR2 YSYEKL. Trimming removed 4 bases from V and 5 bases from J; junction bases left unmatched: 4. The CDR3 consists of 15 residues. This CDR3 reads CASSLSGRADNEQFF. The CDR3 DNA follows: TGCGCCAGCAGCCTTAGCGGGAGGGCCGACAATGAGCAGTTCTTC.

This chain connects TRBV7-2 to TRBJ2-1, with 8 nucleotides matching TRBD1. Looked up from germline, CDR1 is SGHTA and CDR2 is FQGNSA. There are 13 residues in the CDR3. The CDR3 DNA sequence: TGTGTCGCACTTCAGGGGGCGCAGGGTGAGCAGTTCTTC. This gives the protein CVALQGAQGEQFF.

The gene calls are TRBV27 and TRBJ2-1; 11 nucleotides agree with TRBD2. Germline CDR1 reads MNHEY; CDR2 reads SMNVEV (reference sequence). Trimming cost V 4 bases and J 5 bases; bases outside gene matches: 7. The CDR3 contains 16 residues. In DNA form, the CDR3 reads TGTGCCAGCAGTTCTTTAGCGGGGGGGCTCGACAATGAGCAGTTCTTC. Its translation is CASSSLAGGLDNEQFF.

This clone is medium-sized (0.01 to 0.1%) by share. V is TRBV6-1 and J is TRBJ2-3; D unresolved. Germline V gives CDR1 MNHNS, CDR2 SASEGT. CDR3 size: 15 residues. V was shortened by 1 base and J by 2 bases, with 10 bases between the two germline ends. The chain's CDR3 is CASSEVVLFTDTQYF. The CDR3 bases are TGTGCCAGCAGTGAAGTTGTCCTCTTCACAGATACGCAGTATTTT.

V and J are TRBV11-2 and TRBJ1-5, with TRBD1 matching over 7 bases. Trimming at V came to 0 bases and at J to 9 bases, leaving 5 bases not matched to a gene. The V gene's germline CDR1 is SGHAT and CDR2 FQNNGV. The CDR3 runs to 14 residues. CDR3 DNA sequence: TGTGCCAGCAGCTTAGACAGGGGGGTGTTGCCCCAGCATTTT. Its protein is CASSLDRGVLPQHF.

The rearrangement joins TRBV4-1 to TRBJ1-1, with D unresolved. CDR1 MGHRA and CDR2 YSYEKL come from the germline V gene. Trimming removed 2 bases at V and 1 base at J, with 5 bases between. This CDR3 contains 13 residues. The CDR3 protein is CASSQRANTEAFF. The CDR3 DNA follows: TGCGCCAGCAGCCAAAGGGCGAACACTGAAGCTTTCTTT.

V is TRBV7-9 and J is TRBJ2-1; 8 bases match TRBD1. The V and J ends lost 6 bases and 6 bases, in that order; junction bases with no gene match: 16. The CDR3 is 17 amino acids. Germline V gene data show CDR1 as SEHNR and CDR2 as FQNEAQ (reference sequence). The CDR3 region is CASRMTTQGALGNEQFF. The CDR3 coding sequence is TGTGCCAGCAGAATGACGACCCAGGGGGCTCTGGGCAATGAGCAGTTCTTC.

The chain has TRBV11-2 and TRBJ2-7; no clear D gene. V was clipped by 1 base and J by 2 bases, with 3 bases between them. The CDR3 totals 12 residues. Looked up from germline, CDR1 is SGHAT and CDR2 is FQNNGV. CDR3 coding DNA: TGTGCCAGCAGCTTAGGGGCCTACGAGCAGTACTTC. Residues: CASSLGAYEQYF. Full variable domain (remainder filled in from reference TRBV11-2 and TRBJ2-7): EAGVAQSPRYKIIEKRQSVAFWCNPISGHATLYWYQQILGQGPKLLIQFQNNGVVDDSQLPKDRFSAERLKGVDSTLKIQPAKLEDSAVYLCASSLGAYEQYFGPGTRLTVT.

V is TRBV7-8 and J is TRBJ1-2, with D hard to call. V was shortened by 5 bases and J by 0 bases, with 13 bases between the two germline ends. The CDR3 consists of 15 residues. Per the germline V gene, CDR1 is SGHVS and CDR2 is FQNEAQ. This chain's CDR3 is CASSRSGIPNYGYTF. The CDR3 region has the DNA TGTGCCAGCAGCCGCTCCGGGATCCCTAACTATGGCTACACCTTC.

The V gene is TRBV29-1, the J gene TRBJ2-1; a weak D match, TRBD2 (6 bases). Trimming removed 1 base from V and 2 bases from J, with 12 bases in between. The germline CDR1 and CDR2 sequences are SQVTM and ANQGSEA. The CDR3 has 15 amino acids. For the CDR3, the DNA is TGCAGCGTTGAAGGACGGGGCGGGACCTACAATGAGCAGTTCTTC. It encodes CSVEGRGGTYNEQFF.

This chain connects TRBV7-9 to TRBJ1-2; no reliable D call. V lost 0 bases and J lost 7, with 15 bases in between. The CDR3 loop spans 15 amino acids. Germline V gene sequence: CDR1 SEHNR, CDR2 FQNEAQ (reference sequence). CDR3 DNA: TGTGCCAGCAGCTTAGCGTCACGGGAATTTGGTGGCTACACCTTC. This codes for CASSLASREFGGYTF.

The chain joins TRBV10-3 to TRBJ2-4, with D tentatively TRBD1 (6 bases). The CDR3 is 13 residues long. Trimming pared 0 bases from V and 6 bases from J, leaving 6 bases between. Germline CDR1 reads ENHRY; CDR2 reads SYGVKD. The CDR3 spells CAISESTGNIQYF. In nucleotides, the CDR3 is TGTGCCATCAGTGAGTCGACAGGAAACATTCAGTACTTC.